The 10 T cell receptor beta chains given below trace back to one sample, sequenced in a study of shared clonotypes between healthy human individuals (TCRdb year 2020). CD8 naive samples were CD45RO-negative cells positively selected for CCR7, giving a CD45RA+CCR7+ population that excluded TemRA cells. Receptors were amplified or captured by the immunoSEQ multiplex PCR assay. The source is immuneACCESS, and TCRdb retained only in-frame sequences with V and J called. Part of the clones is not carried over; for the studies checked, unresolved V genes explain less than half of this, and the remainder is unexplained. The sample table records approximately 1.9 million clones; roughly 95% of these occur just once. The leading ten clones occupy around 1.7% of the sample. Sequencing input: naive CD8+ T cells from PBMCs. Sample cell subset or site, as interpreted from the label and publication: CD45RA+CCR7+. The receptor set was obtained from a man aged 18 to 29 in good health. Some clones in this sample may be carry-over from other donors' samples.

This chain connects TRBV27 to TRBJ2-7; 7 bases line up with TRBD1. The V and J ends lost 6 bases and 0 bases, in that order; junction bases with no gene match: 8. The length of the CDR3 is 15 residues. Germline CDR1 reads MNHEY; CDR2 reads SMNVEV (reference sequence). The CDR3 here is CASSPQGPRSYEQYF. The CDR3 region has the DNA TGTGCCAGCAGCCCACAGGGGCCCCGCTCCTACGAGCAGTACTTC.

V and J are TRBV5-1 and TRBJ1-4; unclear D gene. Germline assignment: CDR1 SGHRS and CDR2 YFSETQ. CDR3 length: 14 residues. V was pared by 5 bases and J by 6 bases, with 14 bases between. CDR3 amino acids: CASRPENLHEKLFF. For the CDR3, the DNA is TGCGCCAGCAGGCCGGAGAACCTTCATGAAAAACTGTTTTTT.

This clone was detected once. The chain uses TRBV27 and TRBJ2-1, with 7 nucleotides matching TRBD2. Germline V gene lookup returns CDR1 MNHEY and CDR2 SMNVEV (reference sequence). The CDR3 loop spans 16 amino acids. Trimming took 1 base from V and 7 from J; bases not matched to a gene: 10. The CDR3 region has the DNA TGTGCCAGCAGTTTATGGTGGGCGGGAGCTGAAAATGAGCAGTTCTTC. Translating gives CASSLWWAGAENEQFF.

This sequence joins TRBV7-6 and TRBJ2-1, with 11 bases aligning to TRBD2. CDR3 length: 16 amino acids. Germline V gives CDR1 SGHVS, CDR2 FNYEAQ. J was trimmed by 5 bases and V by 4 bases; bases with no gene match: 7. In nucleotides, the CDR3 is TGTGCCAGCAGCTCCAGACTAGCGGGACAACACAATGAGCAGTTCTTC. Translation: CASSSRLAGQHNEQFF.

The chain uses TRBV6-1 and TRBJ1-2, with 8 bases fitting TRBD1. The junction had 1 base not matched to a gene; V was cut back by 1 base and J by 0 bases. Germline V gene sequence: CDR1 MNHNS, CDR2 SASEGT. The CDR3 covers 15 residues. CDR3 nucleotides: TGTGCCAGCAGTGAAGGGGGACAGGCTAACTATGGCTACACCTTC. Translated: CASSEGGQANYGYTF.

CDR3 DNA sequence: TGCGCCAGCAGCGAGAGTGGAGGGGTCGCAGATACGCAGTATTTT. Translation: CASSESGGVADTQYF. V usage is TRBV4-3 and J usage is TRBJ2-3, with D maybe TRBD2 (6 bases). Germline CDR1 and CDR2: LGHNA and YSLEER. The CDR3 contains 15 residues. The V end lost 5 bases, the J end lost 4 bases, and 16 bases lay between the germline ends.

This clone appeared a single time. The chain recombines TRBV7-8 with TRBJ1-2; 7 positions agree with TRBD1. The CDR3 is 13 amino acids. Germline CDR1 is SGHVS and CDR2 is FQNEAQ. Trimming at V came to 4 bases and at J to 13 bases, leaving 12 bases not matched to a gene. The CDR3 coding sequence is TGTGCCAGCAGCTCAAACCTAGGACAGGTGGTCACCTTC. It yields the protein CASSSNLGQVVTF.

The V and J genes are TRBV9 and TRBJ2-2; 7 bases line up with TRBD1. Germline V gene data show CDR1 as SGDLS and CDR2 as YYNGEE. V shed 0 bases and J 4 bases; nucleotides not matched to a gene: 9. This CDR3 region has 17 residues. CDR3 sequence reads: CASSVASQGVGTGELFF. The DNA of the CDR3 is TGTGCCAGCAGCGTAGCTTCGCAGGGGGTCGGCACCGGGGAGCTGTTTTTT.

The chain is built from TRBV10-3 and TRBJ1-2, with TRBD1 as a possible D gene (5 bases). CDR1 and CDR2 (germline): ENHRY, SYGVKD. V lost 2 bases and J 4 bases, leaving 17 bases between the germline ends. The CDR3 is 16 amino acids. Written as DNA, the CDR3 is TGTGCCATCAGTGAGACACCACGGGGCCCGGGCTATGGCTACACCTTC. It specifies CAISETPRGPGYGYTF.

The chain combines TRBV30 with TRBJ2-1, with 7 bases aligning to TRBD1. The V and J ends lost 2 bases and 3 bases, in that order; junction bases with no gene match: 4. In germline, CDR1 is GTSNPN, CDR2 SVGIG (reference sequence). The CDR3 runs to 14 residues. The CDR3 DNA follows: TGTGCCTGGAGTATCAGGGGGTACTACAATGAGCAGTTCTTC. It yields the protein CAWSIRGYYNEQFF.